This T cell receptor (beta chain) was retrieved from a study of T-cell reconstitution after alpha-beta-depleted transplantation in children. The table lists this clonotype with a few counts. Using unique molecular identifiers, the investigators prepared the TCRbeta library. TCRdb analysed the PCR reads with MiXCR anew, one entry per CDR3 protein. The top ten clones hold about 10% of a sample with about 310,000 distinct CDR3 sequences, roughly 25% of them seen once. This CDR3 spans 14 amino acids. Trimming removed 4 bases at V and 1 base at J, with 10 bases between. Germline V lookup: CDR1 LGHNA, CDR2 YNFKEQ.

This TCR was sampled from a male patient younger than 18 who had a stem cell transplant for acute lymphoblastic leukemia, so the T cells may come from the graft donor. Sequencing used PBMCs, mostly from graft donor cells, obtained 180 days after TCRalphabeta/CD19-depleted stem cell transplant. The chain recombines TRBV4-2 with TRBJ1-1; D may be TRBD1 (5 bases). CDR3 nucleotides: TGTGCCAGCAGCCTAGGACACGCGAACACTGAAGCTTTCTTT. Amino acids: CASSLGHANTEAFF.